Presented here are 21 T cell receptor beta chains from one specimen sequenced in a study of blood T cell repertoires in COVID-19. Libraries were prepared by immunoSEQ multiplex PCR; TCRdb keeps only in-frame clonotypes and omits some of them. The sample records 300,000 to 400,000 clones, about nine tenths being singletons. The sample taken for sequencing was peripheral blood. These receptors were collected from a man between 25 and 39 years old with COVID-19, enrolled during active disease.

This sequence joins TRBV5-5 and TRBJ1-1; D gene ambiguous. CDR1 and CDR2 from the germline V gene are SGHKS and YYEKEE (reference sequence). V gave up 0 bases and J gave up 2 bases, with 5 bases separating them. The CDR3 contains 13 residues. CDR3 in amino acids: CASSLEPNTEAFF. As DNA, the CDR3 is TGTGCCAGCAGCTTGGAGCCAAACACTGAAGCTTTCTTT. The whole variable domain, remainder taken from reference TRBV5-5 and TRBJ1-1, is DAGVTQSPTHLIKTRGQQVTLRCSPISGHKSVSWYQQVLGQGPQFIFQYYEKEERGRGNFPDRFSARQFPNYSSELNVNALLLGDSALYLCASSLEPNTEAFFGQGTRLTVV.

The rearrangement links TRBV29-1 to TRBJ2-7; possibly TRBD1 for D (6 bases). Trimming stripped 4 bases from V and 4 bases from J, with 17 bases between. Germline V gives CDR1 SQVTM, CDR2 ANQGSEA. The CDR3 sequence is 14 residues long. The CDR3 sequence is CSVGVQGYIYEQYF. CDR3 DNA sequence: TGCAGCGTTGGGGTACAGGGTTATATTTACGAGCAGTACTTC.

The chain combines TRBV15 with TRBJ1-2; D is unclear. Trimming shortened V by 3 bases and J by 1 base, and 3 bases separated the two germline ends. CDR1 LNHNV and CDR2 YYDKDF come from the germline V gene (reference sequence). The CDR3 length is 12 residues. In nucleotides, the CDR3 is TGTGCCACCAGCAGGAGTAACTATGGCTACACCTTC. Translating gives CATSRSNYGYTF.

Comment on this clone: At one of its ends the junction is not consistent with the germline gene, which may arise from a read error. The rearrangement joins TRBV6-2 or TRBV6-3 to TRBJ2-7; TRBD2 aligns across 16 bases. CDR1 is MNHEY and CDR2 is SVGEGT in the germline V gene. The CDR3 has 16 residues. CDR3 nucleotide sequence: TGTGCCAGCAGTTACTCTATCGGGACTAGCGGGAGGGCGAAGAAGTTC. Translated, it gives CASSYSIGTSGRAKKF.

The chain employs TRBV7-9 and TRBJ2-5; TRBD2 might be the D (5 bases). The CDR3 runs to 14 residues. CDR1 is SEHNR and CDR2 is FQNEAQ in the germline V gene (reference sequence). The ends were cut back, 1 base at V and 5 bases at J, with 11 bases in the middle. The CDR3 is CASSLVLGGETQYF. The CDR3 nucleotides are TGTGCCAGCAGCTTAGTTTTAGGCGGGGAGACCCAGTACTTC.

The rearrangement links TRBV19 to TRBJ2-2, with 9 bases aligning to TRBD1. The CDR3 has 17 residues. After removal of 3 bases from V and 6 bases from J, the junction contained 11 bases not matched to a gene. Germline CDR1 LNHDA, CDR2 SQIVND (reference sequence). CDR3 sequence (DNA): TGTGCCAGTAGTATCTCCCCCGGGACAGGGAGGGCCGGGGAGCTGTTTTTT. Translating gives CASSISPGTGRAGELFF. Together with reference TRBV19 and TRBJ2-2, the CDR3 gives the full variable domain: DGGITQSPKYLFRKEGQNVTLSCEQNLNHDAMYWYRQDPGQGLRLIYYSQIVNDFQKGDIAEGYSVSREKKESFPLTVTSAQKNPTAFYLCASSISPGTGRAGELFFGEGSRLTVL.

A remark on this clone: The sample holds other DNA sequences that translate to the same CDR3. This rearrangement joins TRBV5-1 to TRBJ1-5, with D unclear. The CDR3 is 15 residues long. V was cut by 0 bases and J by 1 base, with 8 bases left in between. Germline-derived CDR1 and CDR2 are SGHRS and YFSETQ. The CDR3 region has the DNA TGCGCCAGCAGCTTGGAAGGAGGGAGCAATCAGCCCCAGCATTTT. As protein: CASSLEGGSNQPQHF.

The V and J genes are TRBV9 and TRBJ2-5; weak D call: TRBD1 (5 bases). Trimming pared 8 bases from V and 1 base from J, leaving 15 bases between. Germline V gives CDR1 SGDLS, CDR2 YYNGEE. CDR3 length: 14 residues. CDR3 in DNA: TGTGCCAGTGGGGCAGGGTCGGGCCAAGAGACCCAGTACTTC. Encoded protein: CASGAGSGQETQYF.

The chain combines TRBV27 with TRBJ1-1; 8 bases map to TRBD1. The trim removed 4 bases at V and 6 bases at J, leaving 10 bases unmatched. The CDR3 totals 15 residues. The germline V gene encodes CDR1 MNHEY and CDR2 SMNVEV (reference sequence). CDR3 sequence: CASSSRQGTVSEAFF. CDR3 DNA: TGTGCCAGCAGTTCTCGACAGGGGACAGTCTCTGAAGCTTTCTTT.

V is TRBV9 and J is TRBJ2-7; 12 bases align to TRBD2. The CDR3 is 16 amino acids. Germline CDR1 reads SGDLS; CDR2 reads YYNGEE. V lost 2 bases to trimming and J lost 0 bases; unmatched junction nucleotides: 3. The DNA for the CDR3 is TGTGCCAGCAGCGTTCTAGCGGGAGGGAGCTCCTACGAGCAGTACTTC. Translation gives CASSVLAGGSSYEQYF. The full variable domain, rest sourced from reference TRBV9 and TRBJ2-7, is DSGVTQTPKHLITATGQRVTLRCSPRSGDLSVYWYQQSLDQGLQFLIQYYNGEERAKGNILERFSAQQFPDLHSELNLSSLELGDSALYFCASSVLAGGSSYEQYFGPGTRLTVT.

The chain couples TRBV29-1 to TRBJ2-4; D is possibly TRBD2 (6 bases). CDR1 is SQVTM and CDR2 is ANQGSEA in the germline V gene. This CDR3 has 16 amino acids. V lost 0 bases, J lost 0 bases, and 12 bases lay in between. The DNA of the CDR3 is TGCAGCGTTGAAGATTGGAGGGGCGCAGCCAAAAACATTCAGTACTTC. Translated: CSVEDWRGAAKNIQYF.

V gene TRBV18 combines with J gene TRBJ1-4; 7 nucleotides align to TRBD1. The germline V gene encodes CDR1 KGHSH and CDR2 LQKENI. With 3 bases clipped from V and 6 bases from J, the junction kept 1 base outside the gene matches. The CDR3 covers 13 residues. CDR3 in amino acids: CASSPGTDEKLFF. As DNA, the CDR3 is TGTGCCAGCTCACCCGGGACAGATGAAAAACTGTTTTTT.

The rearrangement links TRBV5-1 to TRBJ2-7, with 7 bases aligning to TRBD1. The CDR3 is 14 residues long. V lost 4 bases, J lost 0 bases, and 4 bases stayed unmatched. Per the germline V gene, CDR1 is SGHRS and CDR2 is YFSETQ. The DNA of the CDR3 is TGCGCCAGCAGCCAAGGGGGCTCCTCCTACGAGCAGTACTTC. Its translation is CASSQGGSSYEQYF.

The rearrangement uses TRBV7-8 and TRBJ2-1, with D possibly being TRBD2 (6 bases). The V end was cut by 0 bases, the J end by 4 bases, with 19 bases between. CDR3 length: 18 amino acids. Germline CDR1 reads SGHVS; CDR2 reads FQNEAQ. This chain's CDR3 is CASSLALLGSQVYNEQFF. The CDR3 DNA reads TGTGCCAGCAGCTTAGCGCTCCTCGGGAGTCAAGTATACAATGAGCAGTTCTTC. The entire variable domain, with the rest obtained from reference TRBV7-8 and TRBJ2-1, is as follows: GAGVSQSPRYKVAKRGQDVALRCDPISGHVSLFWYQQALGQGPEFLTYFQNEAQLDKSGLPSDRFFAERPEGSVSTLKIQRTQQEDSAVYLCASSLALLGSQVYNEQFFGPGTRLTVL.

The CDR3 loop reads CASSAGTGGNEQFF. As DNA, the CDR3 is TGTGCCAGCAGCGCTGGGACAGGGGGGAATGAGCAGTTCTTC. The V gene is TRBV11-1, the J gene TRBJ2-1; TRBD1 agrees at 11 bases. The V gene's germline CDR1 is SGHAT and CDR2 FQDESV (reference sequence). V shed 5 bases and J 7 bases; nucleotides not matched to a gene: 4. This CDR3 comprises 14 residues. Full variable domain (missing parts from reference TRBV11-1 and TRBJ2-1): EAEVAQSPRYKITEKSQAVAFWCDPISGHATLYWYRQILGQGPELLVQFQDESVVDDSQLPKDRFSAERLKGVDSTLKIQPAELGDSAMYLCASSAGTGGNEQFFGPGTRLTVL.

The chain carries TRBV11-2 and TRBJ2-3; D is undetermined. The CDR3 sequence is 15 residues long. Germline V gives CDR1 SGHAT, CDR2 FQNNGV. The germline V and J ends were trimmed by 3 bases and 2 bases, with 12 bases remaining between them. The CDR3 bases are TGTGCCAGCAGCTTGGGCAGCTCTTCCACAGATACGCAGTATTTT. Amino acids: CASSLGSSSTDTQYF. Using reference TRBV11-2 and TRBJ2-3 for the parts outside the CDR3, the full variable domain is EAGVAQSPRYKIIEKRQSVAFWCNPISGHATLYWYQQILGQGPKLLIQFQNNGVVDDSQLPKDRFSAERLKGVDSTLKIQPAKLEDSAVYLCASSLGSSSTDTQYFGPGTRLTVL.

V gene TRBV6-2 or TRBV6-3 combines with J gene TRBJ1-1, with unresolved D. In germline, CDR1 is MNHEY, CDR2 SVGEGT. The V and J ends lost 4 bases and 4 bases respectively, with 10 bases between them. The CDR3 runs to 13 residues. The CDR3 spells CASSLAKSTEAFF. The DNA of the CDR3 is TGTGCCAGCAGTTTAGCGAAGAGCACTGAAGCTTTCTTT.

J is TRBJ2-3 and V is TRBV6-5; D is perhaps TRBD1 (7 bases). CDR1 MNHEY and CDR2 SVGAGI come from the germline V gene. The CDR3 consists of 14 residues. Trimming cost V 7 bases and J 8 bases, with 19 bases left between them. The DNA for the CDR3 is TGTGCCAGCACCTCCGGAGGGACAGCCCTTACGCAGTATTTT. It codes for CASTSGGTALTQYF.

The chain couples TRBV28 to TRBJ2-7; TRBD1 might be the D (6 bases). This CDR3 is built from 12 residues. Trimming shortened V by 9 bases and J by 2 bases, and 11 bases separated the two germline ends. The germline CDR1 and CDR2 sequences are MDHEN and SYDVKM. This CDR3 is CASMDSTYEQYF. In nucleotides, the CDR3 is TGTGCCAGTATGGACAGCACCTACGAGCAGTACTTC.

This chain connects TRBV7-2 to TRBJ1-5; D not resolved. Germline V lookup: CDR1 SGHTA, CDR2 FQGNSA. V was clipped by 2 bases and J by 4 bases, with 12 bases between them. This CDR3 has 15 amino acids. This CDR3 reads CASSLHLSVNQPQHF. The CDR3 DNA reads as TGTGCCAGCAGCTTACATCTTAGCGTTAATCAGCCCCAGCATTTT.

CDR3 DNA sequence: TGTGCCAGCAGTGGAGACAGGGGGCCCGGTGAAGCTTTCTTT. This encodes CASSGDRGPGEAFF. The rearrangement joins TRBV2 to TRBJ1-1; 10 bases map to TRBD1. This CDR3 is built from 14 residues. Germline loops: CDR1 SNHLY, CDR2 FYNNEI. V was pared by 4 bases and J by 7 bases, with 6 bases of the junction left unmatched.